This is a list of T cell receptor beta chains from one sample in a study of cytomegalovirus exposure and HLA in healthy donors. Using immunoSEQ multiplex PCR, the repertoire was profiled, and TCRdb retains in-frame clones only, with some absent. This table has 150,000 or so clones, roughly 80% appearing once. The sequenced sample was PBMCs. The source of these receptors is a man over 45 in good health and CMV-seropositive. Each CDR3 is given with its conserved first and last residue. A D gene is named only where the DNA matches it firmly. Some rows have no size entry. The others give once, few or many, or a class for an expanded clone.

j_call clone_size d_call v_call cdr3_nt cdr3_aa
TRBJ2-4 once TRBD1 TRBV4-2 TGTGCCAGCAGCCGACAGGGGGCAGATAACATTCAGTACTTC CASSRQGADNIQYF
TRBJ2-1 - TRBD2 TRBV7-3 TGTGCCAGCAGCTCAGGACTAGCGCCCAATGAGCAGTTCTTC CASSSGLAPNEQFF
TRBJ2-7 few TRBD1 TRBV13 TGTGCCAGCAGCCAACTGCCGCGGACAGGGGTCGAGCAGTACTTC CASSQLPRTGVEQYF
TRBJ2-7 - TRBD2 TRBV30 TGTGCCTGGAGTCCATCCTCTAGCGGAACCTACGAGCAGTACTTC CAWSPSSSGTYEQYF
TRBJ1-5 - - TRBV10-3 TGTGCCATCAGGGGTGGAGGGAATCAGCCCCAGCATTTT CAIRGGGNQPQHF
TRBJ2-7 - TRBD2 TRBV19 TGTGCCAGTAGTGCGCCCAGCGGGGAAACCTACGAGCAGTACTTC CASSAPSGETYEQYF
TRBJ2-3 - TRBD2 TRBV7-9 TGTGCCAGCAGCCAACCCCTAGCGGGAGGCACAGATACGCAGTATTTT CASSQPLAGGTDTQYF
TRBJ2-1 - TRBD1 TRBV19 TGTGCCAGTAGGGGGACAGGGCTGGGGAATGAGCAGTTCTTC CASRGTGLGNEQFF
TRBJ1-2 - TRBD1 TRBV28 TGTGCCAGCAGCCAAACACATTTGGGACAGTCCACCTATGGCTACACCTTC CASSQTHLGQSTYGYTF
TRBJ1-2 few TRBD1 TRBV7-8 TGTGCCAGCAGCTTAGCCTACCTGACAGGGGGCAAGAGGTATGGCTACACCTTC CASSLAYLTGGKRYGYTF
TRBJ1-5 - - TRBV15 TGTGCCACCAGCAGAGATGGGCGGGAGGAGCAGCCCCAGCATTTT CATSRDGREEQPQHF
TRBJ1-4 - TRBD1 TRBV5-1 TGCGCCAGCAGCCTCGGACAGGGGACTGATGAAAAACTGTTTTTT CASSLGQGTDEKLFF
TRBJ2-7 - - TRBV7-2 TGTGCCAGCAGCTTAGAAGCGCGGTTAGTCCCCTACGAGCAGTACTTC CASSLEARLVPYEQYF
TRBJ2-7 - TRBD1 TRBV18 TGTGCCAGCTCACAGACAGGGGGCGAGGTGGGGGAGCAGTACTTC CASSQTGGEVGEQYF
TRBJ2-7 - TRBD1 TRBV5-1 TGCGCCAGCAGCTTGCAGGGACAGTTGGCGCAGTACTTC CASSLQGQLAQYF
TRBJ2-5 - TRBD2 TRBV7-2 TGTGCCAGCAGCTCTCGGACTAGCGGGCAAGAGACCCAGTACTTC CASSSRTSGQETQYF
TRBJ2-1 - - TRBV2 TGTGCCAGCTTTCAGGGTGCGCATGAGCAGTTCTTC CASFQGAHEQFF
TRBJ2-7 - TRBD1 TRBV19 TGTGCCAGTAGCGAGGGACAGGCTTTTTACGAGCAGTACTTC CASSEGQAFYEQYF
TRBJ1-1 - - TRBV18 TGTGCCAGCTCCCAACAGGGAGCTGAAGCTTTCTTT CASSQQGAEAFF
TRBJ2-3 - TRBD2 TRBV5-1 TGCGCCAGCAGCTTGACGGGACTAGCAGGGGCCACAGATACGCAGTATTTT CASSLTGLAGATDTQYF
TRBJ2-7 - TRBD2 TRBV28 TGTGCCAGCAGTTTATTAAGGCTAGCGGATTACTCCTACGAGCAGTACTTC CASSLLRLADYSYEQYF
TRBJ1-5 - - TRBV2 TGTGCCAGCAGTGAAGTTTGGGGGGGCGGTCAGCCCCAGCATTTT CASSEVWGGGQPQHF
TRBJ1-4 - - TRBV18 TGTGCCAGCTCACCGGGACTCCCTAATGAAAAACTGTTTTTT CASSPGLPNEKLFF
TRBJ2-5 - - TRBV4-1 TGCGCCAGCAGCCAAGAGTGGTTAGCCCCAGAGACCCAGTACTTC CASSQEWLAPETQYF
TRBJ2-3 - - TRBV9 TGTGCCAGCAGCTCCGGGACTAGCACAGATACGCAGTATTTT CASSSGTSTDTQYF
TRBJ2-7 few - TRBV6-5 TGTGCCAGCCGTAGCGCCGGCGAGCAGTACTTC CASRSAGEQYF
TRBJ1-5 - - TRBV19 TGTGCCAGTAGTGGGAGACAGGCGAGCCGGGATCAGCCCCAGCATTTT CASSGRQASRDQPQHF
TRBJ2-1 - - TRBV7-9 TGTGCCAGCAGACTGTTCTCCCCAGGCAATGAGCAGTTCTTC CASRLFSPGNEQFF
TRBJ2-5 - - TRBV29-1 TGCAGCGTTGAAACCGGACGACGGGAACAAGAGACCCAGTACTTC CSVETGRREQETQYF
TRBJ2-2 - TRBD2 TRBV7-9 TGTGCCAGCAGCCTCGAGCGGGGGGTCCCGAACACCGGGGAGCTGTTTTTT CASSLERGVPNTGELFF
TRBJ2-3 - - TRBV9 TGTGCCAGCAGCGTACGGCGGGAAGTTCAGGTAGATACGCAGTATTTT CASSVRREVQVDTQYF
TRBJ2-5 - TRBD2 TRBV7-2 TGTGCCAGCAGCTTATTGCGGGGGGCTGGGGAGACCCAGTACTTC CASSLLRGAGETQYF
TRBJ1-1 - - TRBV25-1 TGTGCCAGCAGTGATTACGGAGAGGAAGCTTTCTTT CASSDYGEEAFF
TRBJ2-1 once TRBD2 TRBV19 TGTGCCAGAAAGGGGGGACTAGCGGGAGGGCCCTACAATGAGCAGTTCTTC CARKGGLAGGPYNEQFF